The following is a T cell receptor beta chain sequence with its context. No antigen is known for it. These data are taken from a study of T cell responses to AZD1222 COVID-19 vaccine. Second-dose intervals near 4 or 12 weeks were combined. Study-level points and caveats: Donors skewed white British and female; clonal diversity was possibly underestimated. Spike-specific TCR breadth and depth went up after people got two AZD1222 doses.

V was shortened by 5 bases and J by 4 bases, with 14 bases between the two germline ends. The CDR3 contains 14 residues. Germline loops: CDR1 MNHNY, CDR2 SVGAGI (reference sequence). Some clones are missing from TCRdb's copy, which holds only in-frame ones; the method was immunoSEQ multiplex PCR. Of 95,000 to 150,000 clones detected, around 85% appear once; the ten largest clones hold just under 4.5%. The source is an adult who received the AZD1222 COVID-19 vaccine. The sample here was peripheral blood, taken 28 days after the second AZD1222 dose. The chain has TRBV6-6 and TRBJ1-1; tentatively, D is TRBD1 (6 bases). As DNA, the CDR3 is TGTGCCAGCAGTCCGGGACACCGCGGCACTGAAGCTTTCTTT. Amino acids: CASSPGHRGTEAFF.